The clone carrying this T cell receptor (beta chain) has a count of ten or more. Its specificity is not known. Germline values: CDR1 MNHEY, CDR2 SVGAGI. V gave up 6 bases and J gave up 5 bases; unmatched junction bases: 4. This CDR3 region has 14 residues. This sample is drawn from a study of cytomegalovirus exposure and HLA in healthy donors. Whole-study findings and limits: Near-uniform donor sequencing depth was presumed by presence/absence analyses. A previous analysis found most TCR beta V segments productive roughly 87% or roughly 30% of the time.

With 60 Vbeta and 13 Jbeta primers, the PCR was carried out. Generated by immunoSEQ multiplex PCR, the TCRdb table keeps only in-frame clones and is missing some. The table shows 55,000 to 65,000 clones, with approximately 75% occurring only once. The sample taken for sequencing was PBMCs. The TCR comes from a man aged 25 to 40 in good health and CMV-seropositive. The J gene is TRBJ1-4, the V gene TRBV6-5; 9 bases fit TRBD1. DNA for the CDR3: TGTGCCAGCAGACTCGGGACAGGGAATGAAAAACTGTTTTTT. This sequence encodes CASRLGTGNEKLFF.